These T cell receptor beta chains were read from a single sample in a study of T-cell reconstitution after alpha-beta-depleted transplantation in children. TCRdb analysed the PCR reads with MiXCR anew, one entry per CDR3 protein. Here the sample spans around 700,000 distinct CDR3 sequences, around 12% being singletons. The sequences come from PBMCs, collected before TCRalphabeta/CD19-depleted stem cell transplant. These receptors all come from a girl aged 2-15 years with congenital amegakaryocytic thrombocytopenia, due to receive a stem cell transplant. Each CDR3 is given with its conserved first and last residue. Each record gives: CDR3 protein, CDR3 DNA, V gene, J gene, clone size, D gene. D genes are given only for firm matches. A clone size is listed for some rows: how often the clone was seen (once, few, many), or a class if it is expanded.

CSVESQTNTEAFF	TGCAGCGTTGAGTCGCAGACGAACACTGAAGCTTTCTTT	TRBV29-1	TRBJ1-1	many	NA
CASSQAANEQFF	TGTGCCAGCAGCCAAGCGGCGAATGAGCAGTTCTTC	TRBV3-1	TRBJ2-1	few	NA
CASSPTSTDTQYF	TGTGCCAGCAGCCCCACTAGCACAGATACGCAGTATTTT	TRBV7-9	TRBJ2-3	many	NA
CSAPVSGVAKNIQYF	TGCAGTGCTCCAGTCTCCGGGGTGGCCAAAAACATTCAGTACTTC	TRBV20-1	TRBJ2-4	NA	NA
CASSQGLAGVTDTQYF	TGTGCCAGCAGCCAGGGCCTAGCGGGAGTAACAGATACGCAGTATTTT	TRBV3-1	TRBJ2-3	few	TRBD2
CSSWIDTEAFF	TGCAGCTCGTGGATAGACACTGAAGCTTTCTTT	TRBV29-1	TRBJ1-1	NA	NA
CASSPRGHTEAFF	TGTGCCAGCTCACCACGGGGGCACACTGAAGCTTTCTTT	TRBV18	TRBJ1-1	NA	NA
CASSPSGGTPYNEQFF	TGTGCCAGCAGTCCGAGCGGGGGGACCCCCTACAATGAGCAGTTCTTC	TRBV12-3/TRBV12-4	TRBJ2-1	few	TRBD2
CASSGFTDTQYF	TGTGCCAGCAGCGGTTTCACAGATACGCAGTATTTT	TRBV7-3	TRBJ2-3	NA	NA
CASSYRDRAHGRTTDTQYF	TGTGCCAGCAGTTACCGGGACAGGGCCCACGGGAGAACAACAGATACGCAGTATTTT	TRBV12-3/TRBV12-4	TRBJ2-3	few	TRBD1